The 21 T cell receptor beta chains listed next were all sequenced from one sample in a study of blood T cell repertoires in COVID-19. The method was immunoSEQ multiplex PCR; TCRdb's version includes in-frame clones alone and lacks a portion of them. The top ten clones hold over 2% of a sample with fewer than 400,000 clones, 80% to 90% of them seen once. The sample was PBMCs or T cells enriched from blood (not recorded which). These receptors all stem from a man aged 25-40 years who had recovered from COVID-19.

This rearrangement joins TRBV20-1 to TRBJ1-5; D may be TRBD1 (6 bases). Germline V lookup: CDR1 DFQATT, CDR2 SNEGSKA (reference sequence). V lost 5 bases to trimming and J lost 11 bases, with 13 bases between them. This CDR3 is 11 amino acids long. The CDR3 loop reads CSAQQGTAQHF. In DNA form, the CDR3 reads TGCAGTGCTCAACAGGGAACGGCCCAGCATTTT.

The chain is built from TRBV6-5 and TRBJ2-7; D possibly corresponds to TRBD2 (6 bases). The V gene lost 8 bases and the J gene lost 3 bases, with 20 bases spanning the gap. Germline loops: CDR1 MNHEY, CDR2 SVGAGI. The CDR3 has 15 residues. The DNA of the CDR3 is TGTGCCAGCCGCCTGGGTGGAGGGGTTTACTACGAGCAGTACTTC. Amino acids: CASRLGGGVYYEQYF.

This clone was recorded once. V usage is TRBV4-1 and J usage is TRBJ1-4, with TRBD1 matching over 7 bases. The CDR3 has 13 residues. V dropped 4 bases and J dropped 8; count of bases not matched to a gene: 4. In germline, CDR1 is MGHRA, CDR2 YSYEKL. CDR3 coding DNA: TGCGCCAGCAGCCGAGGGGGCCGCGAAAAACTGTTTTTT. Translating it yields CASSRGGREKLFF.

The chain recombines TRBV9 with TRBJ1-3, with 7 bases matching TRBD1. CDR3 length: 15 amino acids. V lost 3 bases to trimming and J lost 4 bases; unmatched junction nucleotides: 7. The germline gives CDR1 SGDLS, CDR2 YYNGEE. The CDR3 DNA sequence: TGTGCCAGCAGCGCCAGACAGGGTTTAGGAAACACCATATATTTT. The encoded protein is CASSARQGLGNTIYF.

This clone was observed a single time. CDR3 sequence reads: CSVEDPIPPGGNTIYF. DNA for the CDR3: TGCAGCGTTGAAGATCCGATCCCCCCGGGTGGAAACACCATATATTTT. V usage is TRBV29-1 and J usage is TRBJ1-3; D not resolved. In germline, CDR1 is SQVTM, CDR2 ANQGSEA. Trimming removed 0 bases at V and 3 bases at J, with 15 bases between. This CDR3 has 16 residues.

J is TRBJ1-1 and V is TRBV19, with a possible D match to TRBD1 (5 bases). The V end was cut by 0 bases, the J end by 7 bases, with 21 bases between. This CDR3 region has 17 residues. Germline V gene sequence: CDR1 LNHDA, CDR2 SQIVND (reference sequence). CDR3: CASSIDHARLVDSEAFF. CDR3 DNA: TGTGCCAGTAGTATAGATCATGCGAGGTTGGTAGACAGTGAAGCTTTCTTT.

The V and J genes are TRBV5-5 and TRBJ1-6; TRBD1 matches 8 bases. The ends lost 4 bases at V and 6 bases at J; junction bases unmatched: 9. There are 16 residues in the CDR3. Germline CDR1 and CDR2: SGHKS and YYEKEE (reference sequence). DNA for the CDR3: TGTGCCAGCAGCACCAACAGGGGGGGAAGTAATTCACCCCTCCACTTT. It yields the protein CASSTNRGGSNSPLHF.

The CDR3 sequence is CASSPQQGDYNEQFF. The CDR3 DNA reads TGTGCCAGCAGCCCCCAGCAGGGGGACTACAATGAGCAGTTCTTC. The rearrangement uses TRBV9 and TRBJ2-1, with 7 bases identical to TRBD1. The CDR3 has 15 residues. Trimming cost V 4 bases and J 3 bases; bases outside gene matches: 7. In germline, CDR1 is SGDLS, CDR2 YYNGEE.

This chain connects TRBV7-2 to TRBJ1-2; no clear D gene. Trimming left V 3 bases short and J 2 bases short, with 10 bases between. The CDR3 sequence is 14 residues long. In germline, CDR1 is SGHTA, CDR2 FQGNSA. The CDR3 here is CASSFYLRNYGYTF. The CDR3 coding sequence is TGTGCCAGCAGCTTTTATTTGAGGAACTATGGCTACACCTTC.

The gene calls are TRBV4-1 and TRBJ2-2; TRBD2 matches at 12 bases. V shed 1 base and J 7 bases; nucleotides not matched to a gene: 1. Per germline, CDR1 MGHRA and CDR2 YSYEKL. This CDR3 is 15 amino acids long. CDR3 residues: CASSQGLAGVGELFF. The DNA of the CDR3 is TGCGCCAGCAGCCAAGGACTAGCGGGGGTCGGGGAGCTGTTTTTT.

This chain links TRBV5-5 with TRBJ2-1; D might be TRBD1 (5 bases). Trimming stripped 1 base from V and 5 bases from J, with 10 bases between. CDR1 and CDR2 from the germline V gene are SGHKS and YYEKEE (reference sequence). The CDR3 is 14 amino acids. The CDR3 bases are TGTGCCAGCAGCTTGTTACAGGTGAACAATGAGCAGTTCTTC. Its protein is CASSLLQVNNEQFF.

This clone was seen only a few times. The rearrangement joins TRBV7-9 to TRBJ1-5, with TRBD1 identical over 9 bases. The CDR3 totals 14 residues. The V gene end was trimmed by 5 bases and the J gene end by 4 bases; junction bases not matched to a gene: 3. In germline, CDR1 is SEHNR, CDR2 FQNEAQ (reference sequence). CDR3 sequence (DNA): TGTGCCAGCAGCCGACAGGGGGAGAATCAGCCCCAGCATTTT. Its protein is CASSRQGENQPQHF.

The J gene is TRBJ2-1, the V gene TRBV12-3 or TRBV12-4; D perhaps matches TRBD2 (6 bases). This CDR3 has 13 amino acids. Trimming took off 11 bases at V and 7 bases at J, with 18 bases between the two ends. As DNA, the CDR3 is TGTGCCGGTTCAACCGGCCGGGGGAATGAGCAGTTCTTC. This gives the protein CAGSTGRGNEQFF.

The chain couples TRBV9 to TRBJ1-2; D remains ambiguous. V dropped 6 bases and J dropped 0 bases, with 12 bases sitting between them. Germline lookup yields CDR1 SGDLS and CDR2 YYNGEE. The CDR3 spans 14 residues. The CDR3 DNA sequence: TGTGCCAGCACAACCGCCGGTACTAACTATGGCTACACCTTC. Translating gives CASTTAGTNYGYTF.

Notes on this clone: A read error may produce the germline difference seen at one junction end. The V gene is TRBV3-1 (or the pseudogene TRBV3-2), the J gene TRBJ1-2; D is possibly TRBD1 (6 bases). This CDR3 has 12 amino acids. Germline V gene sequence: CDR1 LGHDT, CDR2 YNNKEL (reference sequence). The CDR3 DNA reads TGTGCCAGCAGCCGACAGGATTATGGCCACACCTTC. Translating it yields CASSRQDYGHTF.

The chain is built from TRBV21-1 and TRBJ2-7; the D call of TRBD1 is as the table states it, not checked on the DNA. TRBV21-1 is flagged as a pseudogene. The CDR3 covers 16 residues. CDR3 sequence: CASSKSGQEKKDEQYF. DNA for the CDR3: TGTGCCAGCAGCAAATCGGGACAGGAGAAAAAGGACGAGCAGTACTTC.

This sequence joins TRBV19 and TRBJ1-4, with D maybe TRBD1 (5 bases). This CDR3 comprises 15 residues. Germline assignment: CDR1 LNHDA and CDR2 SQIVND (reference sequence). V was pared by 6 bases and J by 3 bases, with 14 bases between. CDR3 residues: CASRDPSQANEKLFF. The CDR3 DNA is TGTGCCAGTAGAGACCCGTCACAGGCTAATGAAAAACTGTTTTTT.

In this sample, this clone turned up once. The chain couples TRBV2 to TRBJ1-6; D call uncertain. CDR1 and CDR2 (germline): SNHLY, FYNNEI. CDR3 length equals 12 residues. V dropped 8 bases and J dropped 10 bases, with 12 bases sitting between them. In DNA form, the CDR3 reads TGTGCCAGCCGCGGTCCCAGCTCACCCCTCCACTTT. Protein product: CASRGPSSPLHF.

The chain combines TRBV4-1 with TRBJ2-7, with D unresolved. Looked up from germline, CDR1 is MGHRA and CDR2 is YSYEKL. This CDR3 contains 15 residues. V was pared by 1 base and J by 1 base, with 11 bases between. The CDR3 loop reads CASSQGSARSYEQYF. Here the CDR3 DNA reads TGCGCCAGCAGCCAAGGGTCGGCCAGGTCCTACGAGCAGTACTTC.

This clone came up a few times. This chain links TRBV7-2 with TRBJ1-1; 9 positions agree with TRBD1. V was pared by 3 bases and J by 11 bases, with 7 bases of the junction left unmatched. Per the germline V gene, CDR1 is SGHTA and CDR2 is FQGNSA. CDR3 length: 13 residues. This chain's CDR3 is CASSFRQGDNAFF. The CDR3 region has the DNA TGTGCCAGCAGCTTTAGACAGGGGGACAACGCTTTCTTT.

This rearrangement joins TRBV11-3 to TRBJ2-3; 10 bases line up with TRBD2. J gave up 2 bases and V 0 bases, and 5 bases lay outside the gene matches. The CDR3 contains 17 residues. Germline CDR1 and CDR2: SGHNT and YENEEA. Here the CDR3 reads CASSLEGLAGVTDTQYF. CDR3 nucleotide sequence: TGTGCCAGCAGCTTAGAAGGGCTAGCGGGGGTCACAGATACGCAGTATTTT. The whole variable domain, remainder taken from reference TRBV11-3 and TRBJ2-3, is EAGVVQSPRYKIIEKKQPVAFWCNPISGHNTLYWYLQNLGQGPELLIRYENEEAVDDSQLPKDRFSAERLKGVDSTLKIQPAELGDSAVYLCASSLEGLAGVTDTQYFGPGTRLTVL.